The clone carrying this TCR beta chain turned up a few times. The target antigen is unknown. This may arise from a read error, as a much more abundant clone is one base away. This CDR3 is built from 14 residues. The ends lost 4 bases at V and 3 bases at J; junction bases unmatched: 3. Germline-derived CDR1 and CDR2 are KGHDR and SFDVKD. A second PCR, run for roughly 7 to 11 cycles, used a sample-barcoded 5' primer plus a J-beta primer mix. TCRdb recomputed calls from the 5' RACE reads with MiXCR, one row per CDR3 protein. The data contain 650,000 to 700,000 distinct CDR3 sequences, roughly 32% of them singletons. This entry belongs to a study of blood T cells in healthy people across ages. Study-level points and caveats: From one million sequenced T cells, diversity estimates were lower bounds.

Extraction yielded at least 5 micrograms of total RNA per sample. This receptor was taken from a woman of 80 years or more in good health. What was sequenced was blood. The rearrangement uses TRBV24-1 and TRBJ2-7, with 9 bases lining up with TRBD1. The CDR3 DNA reads as TGTGCCACCAGTGACTCGGGACAGGGCTACGAGCAGTACTTC. It codes for CATSDSGQGYEQYF.